This section outlines one T cell receptor (beta chain) sequence together with its context. Its antigen is still unknown. These data are taken from a study of siplizumab effects on memory and regulatory T cells. CDR1 and CDR2 (germline): MNHGY, SAAAGT. V was shortened by 5 bases and J by 2 bases, with 9 bases between the two germline ends. CDR3 size: 13 residues. The authors kept the mixed lymphocyte reaction cells in coculture at 37°C for approximately 6 days. Assays captured 75,000 to 100,000 TCR templates per sample. Measured with immunoSEQ multiplex PCR; TCRdb has only the in-frame clones, and not every one. The sample has some 1,000 clones; 55% to 75% are singletons.

The chain couples TRBV6-8 to TRBJ1-2, with D perhaps matching TRBD1 (5 bases). The sequencing input was CFSE-low (dividing) CD8+ T cells sorted from an allogeneic mixed lymphocyte reaction. The clonotype originates from a human donor in good health; the cells came from an allogeneic mixed lymphocyte reaction. Here the CDR3 reads CASSPTENYGYTF. CDR3 sequence (DNA): TGTGCCAGCAGTCCGACAGAAAACTATGGCTACACCTTC.